This T cell receptor beta chain was retrieved from a study of blood T cell repertoires in COVID-19. Whole-study context: Some COVID-19 samples were acute and others convalescent; all came from the United States, Italy and Spain. T cells, B-cell-depleted T cells, or PBMCs provided the cDNA or gDNA that served as material.

Original handling: By means of reference gene primer amplification, nucleated cell counts were estimated. Libraries were prepared by immunoSEQ multiplex PCR; TCRdb keeps only in-frame clonotypes and omits some of them. That table furnishes V, J and clone size, whereas the DNA furnished D and trimming. The sample has about 50,000 clones, roughly 88% seen once; the top ten hold 14%. Trimming took off 6 bases at V and 0 bases at J, with 12 bases between the two ends. The CDR3 runs to 15 residues. Germline V lookup: CDR1 LNHDA, CDR2 SQIVND (reference sequence). This clone was detected only a few times. Sequencing input: peripheral blood. V is TRBV19 and J is TRBJ1-5; D is ambiguous. The TCR was taken from a human donor in a cohort sampled during active COVID-19. CDR3 sequence (DNA): TGTGCCAGTAGGCCCCGAGGGTATAGCAATCAGCCCCAGCATTTT. Translation: CASRPRGYSNQPQHF.